This T cell receptor beta chain was sequenced for a study of CD8+CD57+ T cells in acquired aplastic anemia. Study summary: Each DNA sample taken from sorted CD4+ and CD8+ cells came to 3 to 4 ug on average.

Profiling that covered TCR beta VDJ and CDR3 relied on genomic DNA as its template. MiXCR was run by TCRdb on the reads, yielding one entry per CDR3 protein. This table holds 35,000 to 40,000 distinct CDR3 sequences, more than 65% found once. V was trimmed by 2 bases and J by 5 bases, leaving 12 bases between them. The germline CDR1 and CDR2 sequences are WSHSY and SAAADI. The CDR3 runs to 14 residues. This TCR was recovered from a human donor in good health, serving as a control. The V call is TRBV10-2, the J call TRBJ1-1; no clear D gene. Sample: sorted CD4+, CD8+, or CD8+CD57+ T cells (not recorded which) from PBMCs. DNA for the CDR3: TGCGCCAGCAGTGAGGCATCCACCGGGACTGAAGCTTTCTTT. Protein: CASSEASTGTEAFF.